The 5 T cell receptor beta chains reported below all come from one sample, sequenced in a study of T cells after posttransplantation cyclophosphamide. Treatment was busulfan-fludarabine conditioning, a marrow graft, and cyclophosphamide on days +3 and +4. Libraries were prepared by immunoSEQ multiplex PCR; TCRdb keeps only in-frame clonotypes and omits some of them. There are approximately 4,500 clones in the sample; over 65% occur only once, and around 37% lies in the top ten. The sequenced sample was PBMCs, obtained after allogeneic stem cell transplant with posttransplant cyclophosphamide. These receptors all come from a male patient in his thirties or forties who received an allogeneic stem cell transplant from a related donor, was CMV-positive, and had acute and chronic GVHD. Some T cells here may be from the graft donor.

J is TRBJ2-7 and V is TRBV7-9; 7 bases match TRBD2. The CDR3 sequence is 14 residues long. J was trimmed by 2 bases and V by 5 bases; bases with no gene match: 6. Germline V gene data show CDR1 as SEHNR and CDR2 as FQNEAQ (reference sequence). Written as DNA, the CDR3 is TGTGCCAGCAGCGTCAGCGGGGTCCCCTACGAGCAGTACTTC. Encoded protein: CASSVSGVPYEQYF.

The table lists this clone with a few counts. The chain has TRBV19 and TRBJ2-1, with D possibly TRBD1 on 6 matching bases. This CDR3 contains 15 residues. V was pared by 4 bases and J by 0 bases, with 10 bases between. Germline V gene sequence: CDR1 LNHDA, CDR2 SQIVND (reference sequence). CDR3 amino acids: CASSRIGGSYNEQFF. Here the CDR3 DNA reads TGTGCCAGTAGTAGGATAGGGGGCTCCTACAATGAGCAGTTCTTC.

This chain joins TRBV6-5 and TRBJ2-1, with 8 nucleotides matching TRBD2. This CDR3 spans 14 amino acids. The V segment lost 6 bases and the J segment 13 bases; nucleotides outside the gene matches: 14. Germline V CDR1 and CDR2: MNHEY, SVGAGI. The DNA of the CDR3 is TGTGCCAGCAGAAAAGGGTACGGGGGACTAGACCAGTTCTTC. Encoded protein: CASRKGYGGLDQFF.

This chain links TRBV4-2 with TRBJ2-1; D is unresolved. V shed 1 base and J shed 0 bases, with 10 bases lying between them. The CDR3 sequence is 16 residues long. The germline CDR1 and CDR2 sequences are LGHNA and YNFKEQ. In nucleotides, the CDR3 is TGTGCCAGCAGCCAAGCTTCCAGTCTCTCCTACAATGAGCAGTTCTTC. It is translated as CASSQASSLSYNEQFF.

This clone was found a few times. This chain joins TRBV5-1 and TRBJ1-3; tentative D call: TRBD1 (5 bases). The CDR3 contains 14 residues. The V end was cut by 4 bases, the J end by 4 bases, with 12 bases between. Germline CDR1 SGHRS, CDR2 YFSETQ. CDR3 sequence (DNA): TGCGCCAGCAGCCCCGGACACTCCGGAAACACCATATATTTT. Its protein product is CASSPGHSGNTIYF.